The 15 T cell receptor beta chains below come from one sample, sequenced in a study of T cell repertoires in cytomegalovirus infection. TCRdb reprocessed the reads via MiXCR and lists one record per CDR3 protein. The repertoire holds under 200,000 distinct CDR3 sequences, with roughly 20% as singletons. No antigen has been identified for these receptors. The source was CD8+ T cells from cultured PBMCs, collected from culture after CMV antigen stimulation. These receptors all stem from a human donor in good health (CMV status not recorded). Some clones in this sample may be carry-over from other donors' samples.

This clonotype was seen only a few times. The rearrangement uses TRBV4-2 and TRBJ1-1; 9 bases map to TRBD1. The germline V gene has CDR1 LGHNA and CDR2 YNFKEQ. The CDR3 is made up of 15 amino acids. V lost 3 bases to trimming and J lost 4 bases; unmatched junction nucleotides: 6. CDR3 sequence reads: CASSQATGGGTEAFF. For the CDR3, the DNA is TGTGCCAGCAGCCAGGCTACAGGGGGCGGCACTGAAGCTTTCTTT.

There are a few counts of this clonotype. The chain is built from TRBV6-6 and TRBJ1-2; 7 nucleotides line up with TRBD1. The CDR3 extends over 17 amino acids. Germline-derived CDR1 and CDR2 are MNHNY and SVGAGI (reference sequence). With V trimmed by 2 bases and J by 0 bases, 9 bases remained unmatched. This CDR3 is CASSYNRGTETNYGYTF. In DNA, the CDR3 is TGTGCCAGCAGTTACAATAGAGGGACAGAGACTAACTATGGCTACACCTTC.

J is TRBJ1-1 and V is TRBV18; 8 positions agree with TRBD1. This CDR3 has 17 residues. Looked up from germline, CDR1 is KGHSH and CDR2 is LQKENI. Trimming at V came to 0 bases and at J to 0 bases, leaving 6 bases not matched to a gene. This CDR3 reads CASSPPTGGSVNTEAFF. CDR3 nucleotides: TGTGCCAGCTCACCACCAACAGGGGGTAGCGTGAACACTGAAGCTTTCTTT. The variable domain in full, completed from reference TRBV18 and TRBJ1-1, reads NAGVMQNPRHLVRRRGQEARLRCSPMKGHSHVYWYRQLPEEGLKFMVYLQKENIIDESGMPKERFSAEFPKEGPSILRIQQVVRGDSAAYFCASSPPTGGSVNTEAFFGQGTRLTVV.

This clonotype has more than one count but fewer than ten. The V and J genes are TRBV6-1 and TRBJ2-2, with 7 positions matching TRBD2. V shed 5 bases, J shed 4 bases, and the junction held 4 bases outside the gene matches. The CDR3 length is 14 residues. Germline values: CDR1 MNHNS, CDR2 SASEGT. The CDR3 reads CASSPGGGTGELFF. The DNA for the CDR3 is TGTGCCAGCAGTCCTGGGGGGGGCACCGGGGAGCTGTTTTTT.

V is TRBV4-1 and J is TRBJ2-7; unclear D gene. CDR1 is MGHRA and CDR2 is YSYEKL in the germline V gene. V was cut by 5 bases and J by 0 bases, with 11 bases left in between. This CDR3 is 14 amino acids long. CDR3 DNA: TGCGCCAGCAGCTTCCGGGTCCTCTCCTACGAGCAGTACTTC. Translated: CASSFRVLSYEQYF.

The J gene is TRBJ2-3, the V gene TRBV7-2; D remains unclear. Germline V CDR1 and CDR2: SGHTA, FQGNSA. This CDR3 spans 16 amino acids. V was shortened by 0 bases and J by 6 bases, with 16 bases between the two germline ends. CDR3 protein: CASSLAGSQVVDTQYF. CDR3 nucleotide sequence: TGTGCCAGCAGCTTAGCGGGCAGTCAGGTCGTGGATACGCAGTATTTT.

The chain has TRBV6-2 or TRBV6-3 and TRBJ1-5, with D possibly matching TRBD1 (5 bases). Germline V lookup: CDR1 MNHEY, CDR2 SVGEGT. V was shortened by 2 bases and J by 7 bases, with 9 bases between the two germline ends. The CDR3 covers 13 residues. CDR3 region: CASSYRGVQPQHF. CDR3 bases: TGTGCCAGCAGTTACCGGGGCGTCCAGCCCCAGCATTTT.

The genes are TRBV12-3 or TRBV12-4 and TRBJ2-7; a possible D gene is TRBD2 (6 bases). This CDR3 comprises 16 residues. V dropped 4 bases and J dropped 0 bases, with 16 bases sitting between them. Here the CDR3 DNA reads TGTGCCAGCAGTTCGCCGGGGGACTCGAGCTCCTACGAGCAGTACTTC. It specifies CASSSPGDSSSYEQYF.

The gene calls are TRBV7-6 and TRBJ2-1; 10 bases are a match to TRBD1. CDR3 length: 15 amino acids. CDR1 and CDR2 from the germline V gene are SGHVS and FNYEAQ. Trimming at V came to 3 bases and at J to 2 bases, leaving 1 base not matched to a gene. The CDR3 DNA sequence: TGTGCCAGCAGCTTGGGACAGGGGCCCTACAATGAGCAGTTCTTC. Amino acids: CASSLGQGPYNEQFF.

This chain uses TRBV7-8 with TRBJ2-1; TRBD2 matches 7 bases. Looked up from germline, CDR1 is SGHVS and CDR2 is FQNEAQ. The J segment lost 2 bases and the V segment lost 1 base, leaving 5 bases of the junction unmatched. This CDR3 is 16 amino acids long. CDR3 sequence (DNA): TGTGCCAGCAGCTTAGTAGGCGGGGGAACCTACAATGAGCAGTTCTTC. It specifies CASSLVGGGTYNEQFF.

The gene calls are TRBV7-9 and TRBJ1-1; D is unclear. The CDR3 is made up of 13 amino acids. V lost 4 bases and J 7 bases, leaving 13 bases between the germline ends. Germline V gene sequence: CDR1 SEHNR, CDR2 FQNEAQ (reference sequence). CDR3 amino acids: CASSSGRTLEAFF. CDR3 nucleotides: TGTGCCAGCAGCTCCGGTCGGACTCTTGAAGCTTTCTTT.

V and J are TRBV6-6 and TRBJ2-5, with 10 bases matching TRBD1. V lost 5 bases and J lost 2; bases outside the gene matches: 8. Germline CDR1 and CDR2: MNHNY and SVGAGI (reference sequence). This CDR3 region has 16 residues. CDR3 nucleotides: TGTGCCAGCAGTGAGCCGGGACAGGGGATACAAGAGACCCAGTACTTC. Amino acids: CASSEPGQGIQETQYF.

This chain links TRBV7-9 with TRBJ1-1, with unresolved D. Trimming stripped 5 bases from V and 5 bases from J, with 6 bases between. There are 11 residues in the CDR3. The germline gives CDR1 SEHNR, CDR2 FQNEAQ (reference sequence). The CDR3 bases are TGTGCCAGCAGCCATCCGACTGAAGCTTTCTTT. As protein: CASSHPTEAFF.

As for this clonotype: A much larger clone is a single base away; this may be a read error. The V gene is TRBV7-2, the J gene TRBJ2-1; no definite D call. There are 16 residues in the CDR3. CDR1 and CDR2 from the germline V gene are SGHTA and FQGNSA. Trimming removed 1 base from V and 0 bases from J, with 10 bases in between. CDR3 DNA sequence: TGTGCCAGCAGCTTAGTGGGTGGGCGCTCCTACAATGAGCAGTTCTTC. The encoded protein is CASSLVGGRSYNEQFF. The full variable domain, its missing parts supplied by reference TRBV7-2 and TRBJ2-1, is GAGVSQSPSNKVTEKGKDVELRCDPISGHTALYWYRQSLGQGLEFLIYFQGNSAPDKSGLPSDRFSAERTGGSVSTLTIQRTQQEDSAVYLCASSLVGGRSYNEQFFGPGTRLTVL.

The table lists this clonotype with a few counts. The chain employs TRBV12-3 or TRBV12-4 and TRBJ1-4, with TRBD1 identical over 7 bases. V was pared by 6 bases and J by 13 bases, with 11 bases of the junction left unmatched. CDR3 length equals 13 residues. CDR3 protein: CASSQGGQKRLFF. For the CDR3, the DNA is TGTGCCAGCAGCCAAGGGGGACAGAAAAGACTGTTTTTT.